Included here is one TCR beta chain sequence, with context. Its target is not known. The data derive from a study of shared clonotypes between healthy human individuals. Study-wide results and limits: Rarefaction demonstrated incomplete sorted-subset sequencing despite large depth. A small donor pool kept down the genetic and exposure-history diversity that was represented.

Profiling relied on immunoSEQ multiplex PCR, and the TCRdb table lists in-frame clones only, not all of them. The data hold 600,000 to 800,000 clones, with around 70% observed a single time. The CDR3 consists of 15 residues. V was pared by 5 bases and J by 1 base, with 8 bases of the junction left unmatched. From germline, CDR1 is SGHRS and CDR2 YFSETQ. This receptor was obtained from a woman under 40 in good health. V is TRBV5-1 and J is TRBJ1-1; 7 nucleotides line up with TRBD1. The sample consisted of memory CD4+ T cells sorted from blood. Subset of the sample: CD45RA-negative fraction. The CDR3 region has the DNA TGCGCCAGCAGAACTTCGACAGGGAAGAACACTGAAGCTTTCTTT. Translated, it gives CASRTSTGKNTEAFF.